The 19 T cell receptor beta chains listed next were all sequenced from one sample in a study of T cell responses to AZD1222 COVID-19 vaccine. This table comes from immunoSEQ multiplex PCR, and its TCRdb copy is limited to in-frame clones, with some not included. The sample has just over 150,000 clones, approximately 90% seen once. Sequenced here: peripheral blood, sampled after recovery from COVID-19. These receptor sequences come from an adult who had recovered from COVID-19.

V is TRBV29-1 and J is TRBJ2-5; 9 bases are shared with TRBD1. J gave up 0 bases and V 6 bases, and 5 bases lay outside the gene matches. The length of the CDR3 is 14 residues. The V gene's germline CDR1 is SQVTM and CDR2 ANQGSEA. CDR3 region: CSVRTGVNQETQYF. CDR3 bases: TGCAGCGTGCGGACAGGGGTGAACCAAGAGACCCAGTACTTC.

This clone appeared a single time. The chain is built from TRBV19 and TRBJ2-5; a possible D gene is TRBD1 (6 bases). In germline, CDR1 is LNHDA, CDR2 SQIVND (reference sequence). Trimming removed 1 base from V and 3 bases from J, with 9 bases in between. This CDR3 spans 14 amino acids. This chain's CDR3 is CASSIGTAKETQYF. The CDR3 DNA reads as TGTGCCAGTAGTATAGGGACAGCTAAAGAGACCCAGTACTTC.

The J gene is TRBJ2-7, the V gene TRBV11-2; D may be TRBD1 (7 bases). Germline-derived CDR1 and CDR2 are SGHAT and FQNNGV. CDR3 length: 15 residues. The V end lost 0 bases, the J end lost 2 bases, and 11 bases lay between the germline ends. CDR3: CASSLEWRGPYEQYF. The CDR3 DNA follows: TGTGCCAGCAGCTTAGAGTGGAGGGGGCCCTACGAGCAGTACTTC.

V gene TRBV6-1 combines with J gene TRBJ1-2; 7 positions match TRBD1. Germline CDR1 and CDR2: MNHNS and SASEGT. V was clipped by 2 bases and J by 4 bases; unmatched bases: 4. CDR3 length: 14 residues. The CDR3 DNA reads as TGTGCCAGCAGTGAACTGCAGGGGGGCTATGGCTACACCTTC. It yields the protein CASSELQGGYGYTF.

This CDR3 is CASSLLGAAGNTIYF. CDR3 sequence (DNA): TGCGCCAGCAGCTTGTTAGGGGCGGCGGGAAACACCATATATTTT. This sequence joins TRBV5-1 and TRBJ1-3; a possible D gene is TRBD1 (5 bases). The germline V gene encodes CDR1 SGHRS and CDR2 YFSETQ. The CDR3 is 15 residues long. V was cut by 1 base and J by 4 bases, with 12 bases left in between.

The CDR3 loop reads CASSLLIGSGSNNEQFF. DNA of the CDR3: TGTGCCAGCAGCCTTCTGATAGGTAGCGGGTCTAACAATGAGCAGTTCTTC. The chain employs TRBV28 and TRBJ2-1; TRBD2 matches at 7 bases. The V gene end was trimmed by 6 bases and the J gene end by 5 bases; junction bases not matched to a gene: 16. Germline assignment: CDR1 MDHEN and CDR2 SYDVKM. This CDR3 is 17 amino acids long.

The V and J genes are TRBV19 and TRBJ2-3; 12 positions match TRBD2. There are 17 residues in the CDR3. Germline V gives CDR1 LNHDA, CDR2 SQIVND (reference sequence). V shed 4 bases and J 0 bases; nucleotides not matched to a gene: 5. The CDR3 DNA reads TGTGCCAGTAGTAGATCTAGCGGGGGGGCTAGCACAGATACGCAGTATTTT. Protein: CASSRSSGGASTDTQYF.

This rearrangement joins TRBV7-9 to TRBJ2-3; 14 bases agree with TRBD2. With 0 bases clipped from V and 1 base from J, the junction kept 3 bases outside the gene matches. Germline loops: CDR1 SEHNR, CDR2 FQNEAQ (reference sequence). There are 18 residues in the CDR3. CDR3 sequence reads: CASSLAGGLAGGTDTQYF. CDR3 DNA: TGTGCCAGCAGCTTAGCGGGGGGACTAGCGGGAGGCACAGATACGCAGTATTTT.

The V call is TRBV5-1, the J call TRBJ2-1; tentative D call: TRBD2 (6 bases). Trimming took 4 bases from V and 0 from J, leaving 23 bases between them. Germline V gives CDR1 SGHRS, CDR2 YFSETQ. The CDR3 runs to 19 residues. The CDR3 DNA reads TGCGCCAGCAGCCTAGGGGACGGAGGGGCCATTAGCTCCTACAATGAGCAGTTCTTC. Protein: CASSLGDGGAISSYNEQFF.

The CDR3 region has the DNA TGTGCCAGCAGCCCCCGGGACTGGTCAGGCAATGAGCAGTTCTTC. It codes for CASSPRDWSGNEQFF. This chain links TRBV28 with TRBJ2-1; D is perhaps TRBD2 (6 bases). Germline CDR1 MDHEN, CDR2 SYDVKM. V lost 6 bases and J 6 bases, leaving 18 bases between the germline ends. This CDR3 region has 15 residues.

J is TRBJ1-2 and V is TRBV19; 7 bases match TRBD1. After removal of 6 bases from V and 8 bases from J, the junction contained 9 bases not matched to a gene. CDR3 size: 13 residues. The germline CDR1 and CDR2 sequences are LNHDA and SQIVND (reference sequence). In DNA, the CDR3 is TGTGCCAGTAGAATTGACAGGGCTCGCGGCTACACCTTC. This gives the protein CASRIDRARGYTF.

The J gene is TRBJ2-2, the V gene TRBV6-2 or TRBV6-3; no definite D call. The CDR3 contains 13 residues. Trimming took 6 bases from V and 5 from J, leaving 10 bases between them. Germline V gene lookup returns CDR1 MNHEY and CDR2 SVGEGT. In DNA, the CDR3 is TGTGCCAGCAGCCTGGCTGTTACCGGGGAGCTGTTTTTT. Translated, it gives CASSLAVTGELFF.

The V gene is TRBV27, the J gene TRBJ1-1; the match to TRBD1 covers 8 bases. The CDR3 is 17 amino acids. Per the germline V gene, CDR1 is MNHEY and CDR2 is SMNVEV (reference sequence). With 0 bases clipped from V and 7 bases from J, the junction kept 13 bases outside the gene matches. The CDR3: CASSLSISSADRDEAFF. The CDR3 region has the DNA TGTGCCAGCAGTTTATCGATTAGTTCCGCGGACAGGGATGAAGCTTTCTTT.

On this clone itself: The CDR3 carries no conserved terminal phenylalanine or tryptophan, so it likely arises from a read error. No DNA is shown, since the ends of the CDR3 on it are uncertain; the CDR3 is the one TCRdb lists. The chain has TRBV19 and TRBJ1-1. CDR1 and CDR2 (germline): LNHDA, SQIVND (reference sequence). The CDR3 extends over 11 residues, inclusive of both ends. CDR3 region: CASSNVLGPQL.

The chain combines TRBV6-1 with TRBJ1-1; the D gene is possibly TRBD1 (5 bases). The CDR3 consists of 15 residues. CDR1 MNHNS and CDR2 SASEGT come from the germline V gene. Deletions cut 7 bases from V and 2 bases from J, with 17 bases between. The DNA of the CDR3 is TGTGCCAGCATCCGTCAAGGGACTCTAAACACTGAAGCTTTCTTT. This sequence encodes CASIRQGTLNTEAFF.

This chain links TRBV25-1 with TRBJ2-7; possibly TRBD2 for D (6 bases). The V gene's germline CDR1 is MGHDK and CDR2 SYGVNS. The CDR3 consists of 11 residues. Trimming stripped 7 bases from V and 9 bases from J, with 13 bases between. The DNA for the CDR3 is TGTGCCAGCAAGGACGGGGGTAGGCAGTACTTC. It codes for CASKDGGRQYF.

The CDR3, as DNA: TGTGCCAGCAGTTTAACGGGATTGATAGGAAATCAGCCCCAGCATTTT. Its translation is CASSLTGLIGNQPQHF. The V and J genes are TRBV28 and TRBJ1-5; D is ambiguous. This CDR3 is built from 16 residues. The V and J ends lost 2 bases and 4 bases respectively, with 15 bases between them. Germline V CDR1 and CDR2: MDHEN, SYDVKM.

V is TRBV19 and J is TRBJ2-7; 9 bases line up with TRBD1. V lost 5 bases, J lost 7 bases, and 6 bases stayed unmatched. The CDR3 totals 13 residues. Germline V CDR1 and CDR2: LNHDA, SQIVND (reference sequence). The CDR3: CASSPWTGEEQYF. DNA for the CDR3: TGTGCCAGTAGTCCCTGGACAGGGGAGGAGCAGTACTTC.

The J gene is TRBJ2-5, the V gene TRBV19; D gene uncertain. This CDR3 is 13 amino acids long. V was trimmed by 1 base and J by 3 bases, leaving 6 bases between them. Germline loops: CDR1 LNHDA, CDR2 SQIVND (reference sequence). The CDR3 nucleotides read TGTGCCAGTAGTATAGGAGAGAAAGAGACCCAGTACTTC. This translates into CASSIGEKETQYF.